This T cell receptor (beta chain) was identified during a study of blood T cells in healthy people across ages. For the second PCR, which ran for about 7 to 11 cycles, a sample-barcoded 5' primer and a J-beta primer mix were used. TCRdb used MiXCR to reprocess the 5' RACE reads, holding one entry per CDR3 protein. The table records hundreds of thousands of distinct CDR3 sequences, about 21% of them present only once. Germline CDR1 is DFQATT and CDR2 is SNEGSKA (reference sequence). This CDR3 region has 11 residues. Trimming removed 5 bases at V and 11 bases at J, with 15 bases between. Staff drew 9 to 10 milliliters of peripheral blood from each donor.

Source material: blood. The V gene is TRBV20-1, the J gene TRBJ2-5; the D gene is possibly TRBD2 (6 bases). The clonotype originates from a man aged 70 or older in good health. The CDR3 DNA reads as TGCAGTGCTTTGACCCCTGGGACTCAGTACTTC. Its protein is CSALTPGTQYF.